This is a list of T cell receptor beta chains from one sample in a study of T cells expressing NK-cell markers. TCRdb reprocessed the 5' RACE reads and reports one entry per CDR3 protein, with no DNA. This listing includes around 470,000 distinct CDR3 sequences. The specimen sequenced was blood T cells: a sorted CD56 or NKG2C T cell subset, CD4+ or CD8+ T cells, or bulk PBMC T cells (not recorded which). The receptor set was obtained from a woman in her 50s in good health. CDR3s include the opening cysteine and the closing phenylalanine or tryptophan.

j_call v_call cdr3_aa
TRBJ1-2 TRBV29-1 CSVESLGQGARRGYTF
TRBJ1-3 TRBV12-5 CASGLSLSRYGSGNTIYF
TRBJ2-1 TRBV5-6 CASSLKFETLAGSYNEQFF
TRBJ1-5 TRBV6-1 CASRESYSNQPQHF
TRBJ1-5 TRBV24-1 CATSDRQGPSNQPQHF
TRBJ2-5 TRBV3-1 CASSRESGWETQYF
TRBJ2-7 TRBV12-3/TRBV12-4 CASSWNRGQEQYF
TRBJ2-2 TRBV24-1 CATSDLWAGRDTGELFF
TRBJ2-1 TRBV7-2 CASSQGLAGGPQFF
TRBJ2-1 TRBV5-1 CASSPRLAGETHEQFF
TRBJ2-1 TRBV3-1 CASSQPLKFEQFF
TRBJ2-5 TRBV2 CASSGRTSGLETQYF
TRBJ2-3 TRBV20-1 CSALERREGPDTQYF
TRBJ2-2 TRBV11-3 CASSLDRTRTTGELFF
TRBJ2-1 TRBV5-1 CASSPDNRYNEQFF
TRBJ2-4 TRBV29-1 CSVISAGGASIQYF
TRBJ2-1 TRBV7-2 CASIGGSGAFGNEQFF
TRBJ1-3 TRBV29-1 CSVEGTVGNTIYF
TRBJ2-1 TRBV6-2/TRBV6-3 CASSYSAGSFYNEQFF
TRBJ2-6 TRBV30 CAWSVSGVAGANVLTF
TRBJ1-3 TRBV9 CASTRALTGNTIYF
TRBJ2-7 TRBV28 CASKAGGYEQYF
TRBJ1-1 TRBV15 CATSRATDEAFF
TRBJ2-2 TRBV2 CASSGYTDNTGELFF
TRBJ1-2 TRBV6-4 CASNNMDGNGYTF
TRBJ1-1 TRBV7-9 CASSLGPSRVGIRAEAFF
TRBJ2-1 TRBV10-3 CAISDTTGSNEQFF
TRBJ2-5 TRBV5-6 CASSLSTNQETQYF
TRBJ2-2 TRBV2 CASTGRDHTGELFF
TRBJ1-1 TRBV3-1 CASSQVAGSAEAFF
TRBJ1-2 TRBV4-1 CASSQEVSVYYGYTF
TRBJ2-2 TRBV29-1 CSVVSQGAGGELFF